This T cell receptor beta chain was recovered during a study of blood T cell repertoires in COVID-19. The overall study: Samples representing acute and convalescent COVID-19 were sourced from the United States, Italy and Spain. The analysed material was cDNA or gDNA that came from T cells, B-cell-depleted T cells, or PBMCs.

There are 10 residues in the CDR3. Germline lookup yields CDR1 MNHEY and CDR2 SVGAGI. The V end lost 11 bases, the J end lost 6 bases, and 7 bases lay between the germline ends. Sequencing used immunoSEQ multiplex PCR; TCRdb keeps in-frame clones, though not all of them. The table has 250,000 to 300,000 clones, around 87% seen once; the top ten hold about 3.5%. The origin of this receptor is a man between 18 and 35 years old with active or convalescent COVID-19. What was sequenced was peripheral blood. The chain carries TRBV6-5 and TRBJ2-2; TRBD1 might be the D (5 bases). CDR3 nucleotide sequence: TGTGCCGCAGGGTCCGGGGAGCTGTTTTTT. Residues: CAAGSGELFF.